This is a list of T cell receptor beta chains from one sample in a study of T-cell reconstitution after alpha-beta-depleted transplantation in children. TCRdb processed the PCR reads anew with MiXCR; each CDR3 protein has one entry. Of around 370,000 distinct CDR3 sequences listed, over 9% are singletons. The sequencing used PBMCs from the stem cell graft donor, collected from the stem cell graft. The source of these receptors is a human donor who donated a stem cell graft to a child with acute lymphoblastic leukemia. Each CDR3 is given with its conserved first and last residue. Each record gives: clone size, V gene, J gene, D gene, CDR3 length, CDR3 DNA, CDR3 protein. A D gene is named only where the DNA matches it firmly. Size is stated for part of the rows, as once, few or many counts, or as a class when the clone is expanded.

-	TRBV29-1	TRBJ1-2	-	14	TGCAGCGTTGGGATTGGGCAGGGCAACTATGGCTACACCTTC	CSVGIGQGNYGYTF
-	TRBV19	TRBJ2-2	-	15	TGTGCCAGTAGTATGGCGCAGGGTAGGTTCGGGGAGCTGTTTTTT	CASSMAQGRFGELFF
-	TRBV7-3	TRBJ2-3	TRBD2	16	TGTGCCAGCAGCTCCCGAGCGGGAGGGAGCACAGATACGCAGTATTTT	CASSSRAGGSTDTQYF
-	TRBV6-1	TRBJ2-7	-	14	TGTGCCAGCAGTAGCCCTGCAATCTTCTACGAGCAGTACTTC	CASSSPAIFYEQYF
few	TRBV12-3/TRBV12-4	TRBJ2-2	-	17	TGTGCCAGCAGTTTCCCCACACCGGGACGGAGCACCGGGGAGCTGTTTTTT	CASSFPTPGRSTGELFF
few	TRBV5-1	TRBJ1-5	-	16	TGCGCCAGCAGTCCTGGGGGGGGCAATGGCAATCAGCCCCAGCATTTT	CASSPGGGNGNQPQHF
-	TRBV7-9	TRBJ2-3	-	15	TGTGCCAGCAGCAAAGGGAAGTCTGGCACAGATACGCAGTATTTT	CASSKGKSGTDTQYF
few	TRBV20-1	TRBJ1-2	TRBD1	15	TGCAGTGCTAGAGAACAGGGGGCCTACAACTATGGCTACACCTTC	CSAREQGAYNYGYTF
-	TRBV4-1	TRBJ1-1	-	14	TGCGCCAGCAGCCAAGCCCGGGGGGGGAGCGAAGCTTTCTTT	CASSQARGGSEAFF
-	TRBV9	TRBJ1-4	-	16	TGTGCCAGCAGCGTCACTCCGGGAGCAACTAATGAAAAACTGTTTTTT	CASSVTPGATNEKLFF